Listed here are 12 T cell receptor beta chains from one sample, sequenced in a study of control samples from healthy donors and cancer patients (dated by TCRdb to the early 2020s). Library generation was performed with the immunoSEQ multiplex PCR assay. Imported from immuneACCESS, the table was reduced by TCRdb to in-frame sequences with V and J called. These copies leave out some clones; in studies compared against another copy, an unresolved V gene accounts for under half, and the cause of the remainder is not known. The sample table holds 130,000 or so clones, of which 92% were seen once. The leading ten clones occupy less than 2.5% of the sample. The sample was blood. All receptors come from a woman aged 50 to 60 in good health.

This clone counts as medium-sized. The chain uses TRBV24-1 and TRBJ2-2, with D tentatively TRBD1 or TRBD2 (5 bases each). This CDR3 region has 14 residues. V lost 5 bases, J lost 3 bases, and 9 bases lay in between. Germline values: CDR1 KGHDR, CDR2 SFDVKD. The CDR3 sequence is CATSAGHDTGELFF. CDR3 nucleotide sequence: TGTGCCACCAGTGCGGGGCACGACACCGGGGAGCTGTTTTTT.

The rearrangement joins TRBV12-5 to TRBJ1-2, with 10 bases fitting TRBD1. V was pared by 4 bases and J by 5 bases, with 10 bases of the junction left unmatched. Germline CDR1 LGHNT, CDR2 FRNRAP. The CDR3 has 16 residues. The CDR3 coding sequence is TGTGCTAGTGGTTCCACCCAGGGACAGGGGAGTTATGGCTACACCTTC. The encoded protein is CASGSTQGQGSYGYTF.

The chain combines TRBV4-2 with TRBJ1-5; possibly TRBD1 for D (5 bases). V lost 1 base and J lost 3, with 10 bases in between. The V gene's germline CDR1 is LGHNA and CDR2 YNFKEQ. The CDR3 runs 15 residues. CDR3 sequence (DNA): TGTGCCAGCAGCCAAGTAGCGGGGACCAATCAGCCCCAGCATTTT. Translated, it gives CASSQVAGTNQPQHF.

The chain combines TRBV29-1 with TRBJ1-4, with 8 bases matching TRBD1. J gave up 2 bases and V 7 bases, and 0 bases lay outside the gene matches. The CDR3 sequence is 12 residues long. Per germline, CDR1 SQVTM and CDR2 ANQGSEA. DNA for the CDR3: TGCAGCGGGACAGGGACTAATGAAAAACTGTTTTTT. Translating gives CSGTGTNEKLFF.

V is TRBV2 and J is TRBJ2-7, with 9 bases matching TRBD1. CDR1 and CDR2 from the germline V gene are SNHLY and FYNNEI. This CDR3 is 18 amino acids long. Unmatched junction bases numbered 15, after V lost 4 bases and J lost 2 bases. CDR3 protein: CASSGRGTRDRETYEQYF. As DNA, the CDR3 is TGTGCCAGCAGTGGAAGGGGAACCCGGGACAGGGAGACCTACGAGCAGTACTTC.

This rearrangement joins TRBV7-2 to TRBJ1-6, with 7 bases lining up with TRBD1. After removal of 1 base from V and 10 bases from J, the junction contained 7 bases not matched to a gene. CDR1 and CDR2 (germline): SGHTA, FQGNSA. This CDR3 comprises 15 residues. For the CDR3, the DNA is TGTGCCAGCAGCTTAGGACAGGGAAAAGACTCACCCCTCCACTTT. This sequence encodes CASSLGQGKDSPLHF.

The chain combines TRBV19 with TRBJ1-5; D ambiguous. Per germline, CDR1 LNHDA and CDR2 SQIVND (reference sequence). The CDR3 extends over 15 amino acids. V dropped 3 bases and J dropped 2 bases, with 11 bases sitting between them. The CDR3 DNA follows: TGTGCCAGTAGTATCAGCTGGGATGGCAATCAGCCCCAGCATTTT. The encoded protein is CASSISWDGNQPQHF.

The rearrangement joins TRBV29-1 to TRBJ1-2, with TRBD1 as a possible D gene (5 bases). V lost 7 bases to trimming and J lost 8 bases, with 17 bases between them. The CDR3 spans 12 residues. Germline values: CDR1 SQVTM, CDR2 ANQGSEA. The CDR3, as DNA: TGCAGCGCGCGGGAGGGGCCACAAGGCTACACCTTC. Translating gives CSAREGPQGYTF.

This chain uses TRBV21-1 with TRBJ2-7. TRBV21-1 constitutes a pseudogene. The CDR3 runs to 14 residues. The CDR3 region has the DNA TGTGCCAGCAGCAAAGGGGTAGAGCACTACGAGCAGTACTTC. Encoded protein: CASSKGVEHYEQYF.

This clone was detected once. Other DNA sequences within the sample encode an identical CDR3. The V call is TRBV3-1 (or the pseudogene TRBV3-2), the J call TRBJ1-1, with no clear D. Germline V gene data show CDR1 as LGHDT and CDR2 as YNNKEL (reference sequence). This CDR3 contains 13 residues. With 1 base removed from V and 0 bases from J, the gap between germline ends came to 3 bases. The CDR3 DNA reads as TGTGCCAGCAGCCAAGTCATGAACACTGAAGCTTTCTTT. Protein sequence: CASSQVMNTEAFF.

The chain recombines TRBV28 with TRBJ2-3; 10 bases are a match to TRBD1. The CDR3 totals 16 residues. Unmatched junction bases numbered 13, after V lost 9 bases and J lost 4 bases. CDR1 is MDHEN, CDR2 SYDVKM, per germline. Here the CDR3 reads CASSIWGTGDSDTQYF. CDR3 sequence (DNA): TGTGCCAGTTCCATTTGGGGGACAGGGGATTCAGATACGCAGTATTTT.

For the CDR3, the DNA is TGCGCCAGCAGCCCGGCCGGGGGCCAAGAGACCCAGTACTTC. It translates to CASSPAGGQETQYF. The V call is TRBV5-1, the J call TRBJ2-5; TRBD2 is a possible D gene (6 bases). Germline lookup yields CDR1 SGHRS and CDR2 YFSETQ. This CDR3 contains 14 residues. V lost 4 bases and J 1 base, leaving 11 bases between the germline ends.